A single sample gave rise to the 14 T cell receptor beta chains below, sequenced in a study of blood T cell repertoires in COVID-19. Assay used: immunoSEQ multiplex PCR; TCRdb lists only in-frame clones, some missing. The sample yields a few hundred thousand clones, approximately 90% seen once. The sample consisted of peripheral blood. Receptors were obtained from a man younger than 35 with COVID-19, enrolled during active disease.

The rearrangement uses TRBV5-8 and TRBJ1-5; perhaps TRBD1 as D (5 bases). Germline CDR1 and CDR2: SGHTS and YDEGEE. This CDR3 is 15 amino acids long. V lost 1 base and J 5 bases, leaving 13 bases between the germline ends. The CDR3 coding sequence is TGTGCCAGCAGCTTGAGCACTTTAGGGGATCAGCCCCAGCATTTT. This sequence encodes CASSLSTLGDQPQHF.

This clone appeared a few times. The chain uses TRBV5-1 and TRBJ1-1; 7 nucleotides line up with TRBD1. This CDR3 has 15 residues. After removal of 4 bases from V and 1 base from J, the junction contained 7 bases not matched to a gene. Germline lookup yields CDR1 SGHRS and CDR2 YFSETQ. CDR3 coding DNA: TGCGCCAGCAGCCTCGAGGGGGCCACGAACACTGAAGCTTTCTTT. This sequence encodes CASSLEGATNTEAFF.

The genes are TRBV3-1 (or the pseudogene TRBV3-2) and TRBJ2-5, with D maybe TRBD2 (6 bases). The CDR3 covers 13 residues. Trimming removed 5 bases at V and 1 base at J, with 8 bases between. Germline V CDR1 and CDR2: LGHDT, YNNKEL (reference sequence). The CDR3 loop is CASSWRGQETQYF. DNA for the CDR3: TGTGCCAGCAGCTGGAGGGGCCAAGAGACCCAGTACTTC.

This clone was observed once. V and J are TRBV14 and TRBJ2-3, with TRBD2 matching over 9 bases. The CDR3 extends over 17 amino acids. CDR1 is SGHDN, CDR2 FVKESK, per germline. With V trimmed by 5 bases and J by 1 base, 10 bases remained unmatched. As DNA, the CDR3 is TGTGCCAGCAGCTTTAAAGTTAGCGGGAGAGGCACAGATACGCAGTATTTT. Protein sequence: CASSFKVSGRGTDTQYF.

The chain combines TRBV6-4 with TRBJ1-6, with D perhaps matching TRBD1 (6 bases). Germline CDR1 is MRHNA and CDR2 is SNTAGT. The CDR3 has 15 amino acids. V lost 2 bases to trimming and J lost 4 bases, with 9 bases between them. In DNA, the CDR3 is TGTGCCAGCAGTGACGGGGGCGGGTATAATTCACCCCTCCACTTT. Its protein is CASSDGGGYNSPLHF.

The CDR3 coding sequence is TGTGCCAGCAGCCCGAATACAGGGGGGGGCTACACCTTC. Translation gives CASSPNTGGGYTF. The chain carries TRBV21-1 and TRBJ1-2; TRBD1 is taken as the D call from the table, unchecked against the DNA. TRBV21-1 is a pseudogene segment. The CDR3 consists of 13 residues.

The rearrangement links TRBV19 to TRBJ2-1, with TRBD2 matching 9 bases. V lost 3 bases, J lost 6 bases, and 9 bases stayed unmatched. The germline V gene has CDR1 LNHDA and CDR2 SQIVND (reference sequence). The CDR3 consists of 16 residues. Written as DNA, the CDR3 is TGTGCCAGTAGTATGGGCGGAGCGGGAGGTTTCAATGAGCAGTTCTTC. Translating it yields CASSMGGAGGFNEQFF.

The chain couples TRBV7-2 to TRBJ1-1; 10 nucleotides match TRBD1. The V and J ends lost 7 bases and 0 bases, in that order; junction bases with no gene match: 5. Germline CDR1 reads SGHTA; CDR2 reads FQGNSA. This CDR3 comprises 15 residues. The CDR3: CASTGDRGVNTEAFF. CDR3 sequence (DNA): TGTGCCAGCACCGGGGACAGGGGTGTGAACACTGAAGCTTTCTTT.

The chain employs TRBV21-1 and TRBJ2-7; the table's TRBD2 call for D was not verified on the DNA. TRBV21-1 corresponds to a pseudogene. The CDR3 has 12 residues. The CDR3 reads CASPTSGDEQYF. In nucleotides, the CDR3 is TGTGCCAGCCCCACATCCGGGGACGAGCAGTACTTC.

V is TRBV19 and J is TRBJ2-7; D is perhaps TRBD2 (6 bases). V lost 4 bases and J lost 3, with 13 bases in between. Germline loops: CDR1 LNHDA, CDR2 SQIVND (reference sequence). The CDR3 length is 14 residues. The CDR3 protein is CASSSGTGRYEQYF. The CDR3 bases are TGTGCCAGTAGTAGCGGGACCGGCCGCTACGAGCAGTACTTC.

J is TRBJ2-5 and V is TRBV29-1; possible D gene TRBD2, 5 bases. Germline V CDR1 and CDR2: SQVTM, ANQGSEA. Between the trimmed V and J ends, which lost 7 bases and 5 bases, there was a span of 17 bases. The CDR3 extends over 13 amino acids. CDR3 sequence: CSATHGVLETQYF. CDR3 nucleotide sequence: TGCAGCGCTACACACGGGGTGTTGGAGACCCAGTACTTC.

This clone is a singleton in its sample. The CDR3: CACPRQGSRGYTF. CDR3 DNA: TGTGCCTGCCCCAGACAGGGATCAAGGGGCTACACCTTC. This sequence joins TRBV30 and TRBJ1-2, with 7 bases identical to TRBD1. Germline V gives CDR1 GTSNPN, CDR2 SVGIG (reference sequence). This CDR3 has 13 amino acids. V lost 6 bases and J lost 8; bases outside the gene matches: 12.

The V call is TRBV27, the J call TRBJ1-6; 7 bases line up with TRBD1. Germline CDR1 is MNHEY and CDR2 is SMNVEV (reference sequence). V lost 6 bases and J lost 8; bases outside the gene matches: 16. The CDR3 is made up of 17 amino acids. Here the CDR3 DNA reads TGTGCCAGCAGCCAAATAGTGGACAGGTCGGGCTATTCACCCCTCCACTTT. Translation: CASSQIVDRSGYSPLHF.

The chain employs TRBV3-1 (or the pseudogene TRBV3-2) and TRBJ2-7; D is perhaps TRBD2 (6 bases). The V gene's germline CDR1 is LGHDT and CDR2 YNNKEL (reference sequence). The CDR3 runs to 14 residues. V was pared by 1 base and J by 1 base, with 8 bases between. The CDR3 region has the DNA TGTGCCAGCAGCCAAGTTAGCGGTTCCTACGAGCAGTACTTC. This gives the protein CASSQVSGSYEQYF.